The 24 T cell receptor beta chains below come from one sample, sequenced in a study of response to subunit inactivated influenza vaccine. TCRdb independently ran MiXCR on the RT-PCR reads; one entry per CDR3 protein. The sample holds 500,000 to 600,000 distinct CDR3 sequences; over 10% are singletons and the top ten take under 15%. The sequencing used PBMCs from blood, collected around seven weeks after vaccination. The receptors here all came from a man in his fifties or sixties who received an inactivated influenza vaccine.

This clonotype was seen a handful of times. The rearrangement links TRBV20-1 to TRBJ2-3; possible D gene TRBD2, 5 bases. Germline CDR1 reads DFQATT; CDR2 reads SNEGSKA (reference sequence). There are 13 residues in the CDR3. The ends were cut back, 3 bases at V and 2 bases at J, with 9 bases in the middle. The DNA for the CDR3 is TGCAGTGCTAGCACGAGGGACACAGATACGCAGTATTTT. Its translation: CSASTRDTDTQYF.

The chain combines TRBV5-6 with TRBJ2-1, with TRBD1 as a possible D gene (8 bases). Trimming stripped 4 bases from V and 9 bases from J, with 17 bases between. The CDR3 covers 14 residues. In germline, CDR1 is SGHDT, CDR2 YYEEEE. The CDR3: CASSKDREGGEQFF. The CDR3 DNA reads TGTGCCAGCAGCAAGGACAGGGAGGGCGGTGAGCAGTTCTTC.

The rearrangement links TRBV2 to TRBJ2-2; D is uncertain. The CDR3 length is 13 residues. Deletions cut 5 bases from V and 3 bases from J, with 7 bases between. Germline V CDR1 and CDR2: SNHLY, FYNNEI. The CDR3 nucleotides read TGTGCCAGCAGTCAGTTACACACCGGGGAGCTGTTTTTT. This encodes CASSQLHTGELFF.

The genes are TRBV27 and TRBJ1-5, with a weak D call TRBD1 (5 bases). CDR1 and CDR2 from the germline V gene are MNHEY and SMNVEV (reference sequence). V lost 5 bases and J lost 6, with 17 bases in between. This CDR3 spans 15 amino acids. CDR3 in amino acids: CASSLWGHLSQPQHF. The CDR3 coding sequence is TGTGCCAGCAGTCTCTGGGGCCACCTCTCTCAGCCCCAGCATTTT.

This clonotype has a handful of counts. The CDR3 reads CASSYTSGGLADTQYF. In DNA form, the CDR3 reads TGTGCCAGCAGTTACACTAGCGGGGGTCTGGCAGATACGCAGTATTTT. V usage is TRBV6-2 or TRBV6-3 and J usage is TRBJ2-3, with 11 bases matching TRBD2. CDR1 is MNHEY and CDR2 is SVGEGT in the germline V gene. The junction had 5 bases not matched to a gene; V was cut back by 2 bases and J by 4 bases. CDR3 length: 16 amino acids.

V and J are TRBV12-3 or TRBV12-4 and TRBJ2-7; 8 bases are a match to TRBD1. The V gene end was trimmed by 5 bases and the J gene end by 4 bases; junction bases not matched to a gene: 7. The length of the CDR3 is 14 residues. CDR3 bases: TGTGCCAGCAGTGAGACGGGACAGGTGTACGAGCAGTACTTC. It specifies CASSETGQVYEQYF.

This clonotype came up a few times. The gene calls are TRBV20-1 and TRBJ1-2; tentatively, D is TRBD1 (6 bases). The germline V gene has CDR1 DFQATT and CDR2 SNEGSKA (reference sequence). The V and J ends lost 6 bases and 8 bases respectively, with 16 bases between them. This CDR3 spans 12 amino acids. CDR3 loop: CSAGGSGGGYTF. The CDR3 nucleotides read TGCAGTGCGGGGGGATCCGGGGGCGGCTACACCTTC.

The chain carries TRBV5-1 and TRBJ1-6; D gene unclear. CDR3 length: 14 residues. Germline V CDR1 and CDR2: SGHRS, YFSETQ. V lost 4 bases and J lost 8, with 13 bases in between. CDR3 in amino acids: CASSTSRPDSPLHF. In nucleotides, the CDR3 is TGCGCCAGCAGCACCTCCCGTCCGGATTCACCCCTCCACTTT.

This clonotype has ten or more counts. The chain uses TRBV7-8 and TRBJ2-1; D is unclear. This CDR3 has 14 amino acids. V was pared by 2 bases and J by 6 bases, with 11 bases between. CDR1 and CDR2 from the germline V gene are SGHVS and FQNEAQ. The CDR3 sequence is CASSLLVALNEQFF. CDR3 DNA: TGTGCCAGCAGCTTACTGGTTGCCCTCAATGAGCAGTTCTTC.

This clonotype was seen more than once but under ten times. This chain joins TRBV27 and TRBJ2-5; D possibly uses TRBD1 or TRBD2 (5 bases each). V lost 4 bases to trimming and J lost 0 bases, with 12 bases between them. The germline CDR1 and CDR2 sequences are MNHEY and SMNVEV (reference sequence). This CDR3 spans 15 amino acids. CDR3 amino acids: CASSSGTVYQETQYF. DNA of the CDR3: TGTGCCAGCAGTTCCGGGACGGTGTACCAAGAGACCCAGTACTTC.

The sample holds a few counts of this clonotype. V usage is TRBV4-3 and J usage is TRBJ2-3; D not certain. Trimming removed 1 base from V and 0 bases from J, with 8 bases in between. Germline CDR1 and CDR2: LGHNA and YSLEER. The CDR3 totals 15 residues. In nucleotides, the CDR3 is TGCGCCAGCAGCCAAGCCTACCCTAGCACAGATACGCAGTATTTT. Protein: CASSQAYPSTDTQYF.

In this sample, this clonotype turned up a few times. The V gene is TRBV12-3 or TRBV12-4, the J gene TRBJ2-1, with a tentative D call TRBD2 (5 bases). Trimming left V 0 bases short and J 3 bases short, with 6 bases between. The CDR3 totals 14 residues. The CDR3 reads CASSLARVYNEQFF. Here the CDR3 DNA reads TGTGCCAGCAGTTTAGCGCGGGTCTACAATGAGCAGTTCTTC.

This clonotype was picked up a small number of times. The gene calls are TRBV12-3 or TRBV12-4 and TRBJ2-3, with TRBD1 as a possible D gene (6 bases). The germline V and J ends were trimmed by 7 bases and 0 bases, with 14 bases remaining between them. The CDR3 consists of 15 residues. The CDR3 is CASIGDISSTDTQYF. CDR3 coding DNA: TGTGCCAGCATAGGGGACATTTCTAGCACAGATACGCAGTATTTT.

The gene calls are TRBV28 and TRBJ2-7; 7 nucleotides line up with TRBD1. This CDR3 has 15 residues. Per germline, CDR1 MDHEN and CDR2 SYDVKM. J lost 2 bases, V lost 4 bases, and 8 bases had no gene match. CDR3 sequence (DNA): TGTGCCAGCAGTTCCTATCGGGACAGCACCTACGAGCAGTACTTC. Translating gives CASSSYRDSTYEQYF.

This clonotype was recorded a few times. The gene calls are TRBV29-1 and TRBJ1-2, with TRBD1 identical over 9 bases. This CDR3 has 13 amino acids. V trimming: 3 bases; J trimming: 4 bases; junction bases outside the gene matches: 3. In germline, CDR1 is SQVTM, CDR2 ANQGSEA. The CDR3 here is CSVEGQGPYGYTF. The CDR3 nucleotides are TGCAGCGTTGAGGGACAGGGTCCCTATGGCTACACCTTC.

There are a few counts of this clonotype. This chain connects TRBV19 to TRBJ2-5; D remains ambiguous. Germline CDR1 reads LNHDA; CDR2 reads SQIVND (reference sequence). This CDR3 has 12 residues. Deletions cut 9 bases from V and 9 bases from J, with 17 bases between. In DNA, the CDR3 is TGTGCCAGCGGACCGGACGAAGTATCCCAGTACTTC. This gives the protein CASGPDEVSQYF.

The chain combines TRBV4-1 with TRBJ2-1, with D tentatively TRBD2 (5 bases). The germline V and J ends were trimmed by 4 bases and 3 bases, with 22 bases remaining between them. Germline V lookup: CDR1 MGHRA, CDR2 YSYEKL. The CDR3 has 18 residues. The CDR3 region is CASSLPRFSVRLYNEQFF. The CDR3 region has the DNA TGCGCCAGCAGCCTTCCCCGATTTAGCGTCCGACTCTACAATGAGCAGTTCTTC.

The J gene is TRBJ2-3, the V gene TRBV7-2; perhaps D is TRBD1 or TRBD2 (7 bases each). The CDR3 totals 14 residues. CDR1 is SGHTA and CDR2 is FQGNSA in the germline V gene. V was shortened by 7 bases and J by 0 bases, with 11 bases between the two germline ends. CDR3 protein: CASIQGGSTDTQYF. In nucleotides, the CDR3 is TGTGCCAGCATCCAGGGGGGGAGCACAGATACGCAGTATTTT.

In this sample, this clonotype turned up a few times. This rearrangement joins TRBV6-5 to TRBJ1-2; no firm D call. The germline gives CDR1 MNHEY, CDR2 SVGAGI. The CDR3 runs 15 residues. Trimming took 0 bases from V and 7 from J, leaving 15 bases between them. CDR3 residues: CASSYSNSLYGGYTF. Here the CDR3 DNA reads TGTGCCAGCAGTTACTCAAACAGTCTCTATGGTGGCTACACCTTC.

CDR3 nucleotides: TGCAGTGTCCACGCTAGCGGGAGCACAGATACGCAGTATTTT. This translates into CSVHASGSTDTQYF. The J gene is TRBJ2-3, the V gene TRBV20-1; TRBD2 agrees at 8 bases. Germline values: CDR1 DFQATT, CDR2 SNEGSKA (reference sequence). J gave up 0 bases and V 7 bases, and 6 bases lay outside the gene matches. This CDR3 spans 14 amino acids.

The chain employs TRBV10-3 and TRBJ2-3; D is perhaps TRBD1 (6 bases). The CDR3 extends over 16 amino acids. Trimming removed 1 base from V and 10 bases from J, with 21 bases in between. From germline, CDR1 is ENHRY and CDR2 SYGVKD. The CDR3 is CAISEFWNRAETAQYF. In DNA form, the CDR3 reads TGTGCCATCAGTGAGTTTTGGAACAGGGCCGAAACGGCGCAGTATTTT.

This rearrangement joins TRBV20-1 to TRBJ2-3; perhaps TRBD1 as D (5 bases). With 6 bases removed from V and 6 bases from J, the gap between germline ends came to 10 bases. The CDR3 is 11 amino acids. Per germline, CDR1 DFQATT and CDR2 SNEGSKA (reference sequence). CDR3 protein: CSASQGDTQYF. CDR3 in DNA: TGCAGTGCCTCCCAGGGCGATACGCAGTATTTT.

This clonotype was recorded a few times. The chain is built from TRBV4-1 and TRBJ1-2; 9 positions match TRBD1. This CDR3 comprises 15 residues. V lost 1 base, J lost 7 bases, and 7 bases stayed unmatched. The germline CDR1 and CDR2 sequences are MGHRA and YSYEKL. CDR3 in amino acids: CASSQVVTGGFGYTF. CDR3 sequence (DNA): TGCGCCAGCAGCCAAGTGGTTACAGGGGGCTTTGGCTACACCTTC.

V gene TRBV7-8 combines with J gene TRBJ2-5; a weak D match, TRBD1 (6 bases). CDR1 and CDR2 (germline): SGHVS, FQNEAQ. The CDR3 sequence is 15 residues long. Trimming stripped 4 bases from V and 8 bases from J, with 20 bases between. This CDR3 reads CASSYRTVQIITQYF. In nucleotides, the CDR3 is TGTGCCAGCAGCTACCGGACAGTCCAAATAATAACCCAGTACTTC.